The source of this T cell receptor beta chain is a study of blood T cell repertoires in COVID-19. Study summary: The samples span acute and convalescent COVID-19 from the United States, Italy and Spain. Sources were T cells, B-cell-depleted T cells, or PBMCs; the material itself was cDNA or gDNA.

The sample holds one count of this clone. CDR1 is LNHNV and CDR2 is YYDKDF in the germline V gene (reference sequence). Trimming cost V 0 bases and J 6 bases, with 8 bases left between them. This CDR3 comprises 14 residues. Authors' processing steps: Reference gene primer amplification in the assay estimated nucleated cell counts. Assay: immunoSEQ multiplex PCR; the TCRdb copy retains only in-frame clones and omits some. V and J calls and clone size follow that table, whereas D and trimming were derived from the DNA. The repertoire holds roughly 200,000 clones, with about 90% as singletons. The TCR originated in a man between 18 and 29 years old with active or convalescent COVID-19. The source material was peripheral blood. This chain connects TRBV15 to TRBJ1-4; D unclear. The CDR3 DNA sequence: TGTGCCACCAGCAGAGATCACGCAGATGAAAAACTGTTTTTT. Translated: CATSRDHADEKLFF.